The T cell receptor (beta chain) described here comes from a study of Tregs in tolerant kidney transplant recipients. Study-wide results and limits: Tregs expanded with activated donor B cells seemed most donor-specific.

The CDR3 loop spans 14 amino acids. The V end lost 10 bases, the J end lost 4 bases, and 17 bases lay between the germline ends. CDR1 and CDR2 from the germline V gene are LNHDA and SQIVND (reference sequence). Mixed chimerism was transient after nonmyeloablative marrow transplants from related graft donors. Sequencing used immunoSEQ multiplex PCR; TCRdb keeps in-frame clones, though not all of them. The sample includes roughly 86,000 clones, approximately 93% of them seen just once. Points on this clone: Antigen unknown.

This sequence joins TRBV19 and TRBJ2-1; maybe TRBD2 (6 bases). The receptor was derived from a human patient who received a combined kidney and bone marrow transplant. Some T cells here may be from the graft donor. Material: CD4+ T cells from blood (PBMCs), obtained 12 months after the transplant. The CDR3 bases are TGTGCCACCCGAGAGGTAGCGGATTACAATGAGCAGTTCTTC. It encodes CATREVADYNEQFF.